The clone carrying this T cell receptor beta chain is labeled as medium-sized. The antigen is undetermined. The mixed lymphocyte reaction cells were grown together in coculture at 37°C for around 6 days. Only in-frame clones appear in the TCRdb table, and some are missing; sequencing was by immunoSEQ multiplex PCR. Of about 14,000 clones in the sample, roughly 50% were seen once. Germline CDR1 and CDR2: MDHEN and SYDVKM. This CDR3 has 12 amino acids. Deletions cut 9 bases from V and 4 bases from J, with 13 bases between. The data stem from a study of siplizumab effects on memory and regulatory T cells. Study overall: Paired mixed lymphocyte reactions received either siplizumab at 1 ug/mL or no drug.

The sequenced sample consisted of CFSE-low (dividing) CD4+ T cells sorted from an allogeneic mixed lymphocyte reaction. The chain is built from TRBV28 and TRBJ2-7; weak D call: TRBD1 (6 bases). The TCR originated in a human donor in good health; the cells came from an allogeneic mixed lymphocyte reaction. The CDR3 DNA sequence: TGTGCCAGTTATGAAGGGGGTTACGAGCAGTACTTC. Protein: CASYEGGYEQYF.